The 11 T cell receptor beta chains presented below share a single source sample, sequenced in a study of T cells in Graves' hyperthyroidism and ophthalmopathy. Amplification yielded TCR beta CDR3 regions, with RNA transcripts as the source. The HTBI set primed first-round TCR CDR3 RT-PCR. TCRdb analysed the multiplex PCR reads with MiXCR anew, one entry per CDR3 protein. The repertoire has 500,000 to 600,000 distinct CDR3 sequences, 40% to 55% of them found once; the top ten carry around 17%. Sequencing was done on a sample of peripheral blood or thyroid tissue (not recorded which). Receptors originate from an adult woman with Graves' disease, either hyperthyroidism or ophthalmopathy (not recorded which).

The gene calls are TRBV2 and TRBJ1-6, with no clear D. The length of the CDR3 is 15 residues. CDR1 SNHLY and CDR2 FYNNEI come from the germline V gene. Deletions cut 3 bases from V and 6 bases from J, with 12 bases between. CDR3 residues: CASSDVGGLNSPLHF. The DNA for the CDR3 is TGTGCCAGCAGTGACGTAGGCGGCCTTAATTCACCCCTCCACTTT.

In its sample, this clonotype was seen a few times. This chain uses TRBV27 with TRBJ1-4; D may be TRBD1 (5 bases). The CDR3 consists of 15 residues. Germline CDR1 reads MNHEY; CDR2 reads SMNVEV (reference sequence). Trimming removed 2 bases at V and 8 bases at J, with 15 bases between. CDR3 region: CASSLRRRGIEKLFF. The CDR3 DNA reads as TGTGCCAGCAGTTTACGAAGAAGGGGTATCGAAAAACTGTTTTTT.

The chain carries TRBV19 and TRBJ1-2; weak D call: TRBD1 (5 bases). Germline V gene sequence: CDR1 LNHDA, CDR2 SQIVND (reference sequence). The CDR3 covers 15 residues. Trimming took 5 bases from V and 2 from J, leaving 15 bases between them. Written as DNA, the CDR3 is TGTGCCAGTAGTTCGCCGGGACCTGGAAACTATGGCTACACCTTC. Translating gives CASSSPGPGNYGYTF.

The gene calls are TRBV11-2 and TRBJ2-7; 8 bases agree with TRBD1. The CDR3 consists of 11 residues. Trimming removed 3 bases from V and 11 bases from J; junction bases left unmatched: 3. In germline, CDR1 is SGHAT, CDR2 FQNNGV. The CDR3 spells CASSFAQGEYF. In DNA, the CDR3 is TGTGCCAGCAGCTTCGCACAGGGGGAGTACTTC.

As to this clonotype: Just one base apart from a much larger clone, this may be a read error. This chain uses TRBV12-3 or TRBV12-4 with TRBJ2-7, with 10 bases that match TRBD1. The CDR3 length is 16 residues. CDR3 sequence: CANSLDPGQGIHEQYF. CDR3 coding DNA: TGTGCCAACAGTTTAGATCCGGGACAGGGGATCCACGAGCAGTACTTC.

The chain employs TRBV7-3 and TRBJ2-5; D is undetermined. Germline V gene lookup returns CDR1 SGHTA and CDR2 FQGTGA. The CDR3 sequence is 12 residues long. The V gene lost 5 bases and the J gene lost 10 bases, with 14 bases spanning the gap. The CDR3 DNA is TGTGCCAGCAGCGCCCAGGCTGCCTTCCAGTACTTC. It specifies CASSAQAAFQYF.

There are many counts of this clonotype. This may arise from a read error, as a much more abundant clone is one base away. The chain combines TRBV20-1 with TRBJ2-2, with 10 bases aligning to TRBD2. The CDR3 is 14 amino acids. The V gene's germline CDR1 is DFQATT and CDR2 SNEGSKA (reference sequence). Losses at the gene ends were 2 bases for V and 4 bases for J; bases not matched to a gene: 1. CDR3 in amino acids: CSARPSGSTGELFF. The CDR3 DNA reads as TGCAGTGCTAGACCTAGCGGGAGCACCGGGGAGCTGTTTTTT.

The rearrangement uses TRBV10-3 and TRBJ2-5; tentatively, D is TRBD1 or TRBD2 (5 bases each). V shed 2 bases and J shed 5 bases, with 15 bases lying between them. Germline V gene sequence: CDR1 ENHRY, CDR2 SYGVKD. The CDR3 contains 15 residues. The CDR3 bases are TGTGCCATCAGTGAGGAGGGGATTAGTAGGGAGACCCAGTACTTC. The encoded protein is CAISEEGISRETQYF.

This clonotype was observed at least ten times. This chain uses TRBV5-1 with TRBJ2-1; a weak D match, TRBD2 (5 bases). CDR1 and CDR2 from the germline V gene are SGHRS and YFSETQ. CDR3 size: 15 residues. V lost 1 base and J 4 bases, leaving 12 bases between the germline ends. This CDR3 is CASSLLSAVYNEQFF. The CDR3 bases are TGCGCCAGCAGCTTGCTATCAGCGGTTTACAATGAGCAGTTCTTC. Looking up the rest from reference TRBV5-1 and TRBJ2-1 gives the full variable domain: KAGVTQTPRYLIKTRGQQVTLSCSPISGHRSVSWYQQTPGQGLQFLFEYFSETQRNKGNFPGRFSGRQFSNSRSEMNVSTLELGDSALYLCASSLLSAVYNEQFFGPGTRLTVL.

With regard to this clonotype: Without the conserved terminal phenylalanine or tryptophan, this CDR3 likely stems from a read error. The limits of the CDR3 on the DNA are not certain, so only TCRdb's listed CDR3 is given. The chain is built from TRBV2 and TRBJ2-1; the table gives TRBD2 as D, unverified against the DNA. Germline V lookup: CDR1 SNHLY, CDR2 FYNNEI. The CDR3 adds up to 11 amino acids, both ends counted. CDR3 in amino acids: CASKGGRRRAI.

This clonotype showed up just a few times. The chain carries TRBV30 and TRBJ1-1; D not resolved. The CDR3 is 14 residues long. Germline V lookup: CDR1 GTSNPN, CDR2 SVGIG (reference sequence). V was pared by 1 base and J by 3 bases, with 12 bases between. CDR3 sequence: CAWSAPGGYTEAFF. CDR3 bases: TGTGCCTGGAGTGCCCCGGGTGGGTACACTGAAGCTTTCTTT.